A selection of T cell receptor beta chains follows, all from one sample in a study of cytomegalovirus exposure and HLA in healthy donors. The data were produced by immunoSEQ multiplex PCR, yet TCRdb's version contains in-frame clones alone and is incomplete. Of about 88,000 clones listed, approximately 80% were seen once; the top ten hold approximately 2.6%. What was sequenced was PBMCs. The source is a man younger than 45 in good health and CMV-seronegative. Each CDR3 is given with its conserved first and last residue. D genes are given only for firm matches. Some rows have no size entry. The others give once, few or many, or a class for an expanded clone.

clone size	CDR3 length	D gene	V gene	J gene	CDR3 DNA	CDR3 protein
-	15	TRBD1	TRBV6-5	TRBJ1-6	TGTGCCAGCAGTTACAGACAGGGGGGAAATTCACCCCTCCACTTT	CASSYRQGGNSPLHF
-	14	-	TRBV28	TRBJ2-1	TGTGCCAGCAGTCCCGGGATCTTCTACAATGAGCAGTTCTTC	CASSPGIFYNEQFF
-	16	-	TRBV6-5	TRBJ1-2	TGTGCCAGCAGTTACTCTCCGACACGGGGGGGAGATGGCTACACCTTC	CASSYSPTRGGDGYTF
once	13	-	TRBV5-1	TRBJ2-1	TGCGCCAGCAGCCTACAGGTCGACAATGAGCAGTTCTTC	CASSLQVDNEQFF
-	15	-	TRBV19	TRBJ2-3	TGTGCCAGTAGTATTGGGCAGGTTAGCACAGATACGCAGTATTTT	CASSIGQVSTDTQYF
-	11	TRBD1	TRBV29-1	TRBJ1-2	TGCAGCGTAGGGGGCGACCGTGGCTACACCTTC	CSVGGDRGYTF
-	16	TRBD1	TRBV4-1	TRBJ2-7	TGCGCCAGCAGCCAAGTCACGACAGGGCGAGGCTACGAGCAGTACTTC	CASSQVTTGRGYEQYF
few	15	-	TRBV19	TRBJ2-7	TGTGCCAGTAGCGCCGTGGTCACTAATTCCTACGAGCAGTACTTC	CASSAVVTNSYEQYF
once	14	-	TRBV9	TRBJ2-5	TGTGCCAGCAGCCCCCAGTCCGCTTCTGAGACCCAGTACTTC	CASSPQSASETQYF
-	14	-	TRBV11-2	TRBJ1-3	TGTGCCAGCAGCTTAGCAGGGTCTGGAAACACCATATATTTT	CASSLAGSGNTIYF
-	14	TRBD2	TRBV2	TRBJ2-1	TGTGCCAGCAGCCCGGGACTACCTAACAATGAGCAGTTCTTC	CASSPGLPNNEQFF
-	16	TRBD1	TRBV19	TRBJ1-2	TGTGCCAGTAGTCCGGGACAGGGGGCGCAAAACTATGGCTACACCTTC	CASSPGQGAQNYGYTF
-	16	-	TRBV19	TRBJ1-6	TGTGCCAGTAGTTCCCGGGCCGGGGAATGGAATTCACCCCTCCACTTT	CASSSRAGEWNSPLHF
-	17	TRBD2	TRBV7-6	TRBJ2-3	TGTGCCAGCAGCCCGGCAGCTAGCGGGGGTAGCACAGATACGCAGTATTTT	CASSPAASGGSTDTQYF
-	15	TRBD1	TRBV10-3	TRBJ1-1	TGTGCCATCAGTGAGTGGAGGACAGGGCGCACTGAAGCTTTCTTT	CAISEWRTGRTEAFF
-	15	-	TRBV5-1	TRBJ2-7	TGCGCCAGCACCAAGGGTGCGGGAAGCTCCTACGAGCAGTACTTC	CASTKGAGSSYEQYF
-	12	TRBD1	TRBV29-1	TRBJ2-3	TGCAGCGTTGAATCGGGACAGGATACGCAGTATTTT	CSVESGQDTQYF
few	16	-	TRBV5-1	TRBJ2-7	TGCGCCAGCAGCTTGGTTCGGGTAGCCTACTCCTACGAGCAGTACTTC	CASSLVRVAYSYEQYF
-	15	-	TRBV6-4	TRBJ2-7	TGTGCCAGCAGTGCCGAGGGCGGGCCCCCCTACGAGCAGTACTTC	CASSAEGGPPYEQYF
-	12	-	TRBV2	TRBJ1-2	TGTGCCAGCACCCAGGACAGCTATGGCTACACCTTC	CASTQDSYGYTF
few	16	TRBD1	TRBV4-1	TRBJ2-7	TGCGCCAGCAGCCAAACCCTGGACAGGGGAGTAAGAGAGCAGTACTTC	CASSQTLDRGVREQYF
few	14	-	TRBV19	TRBJ1-2	TGTGCCAGTACCTTGGAGTCGAAGTTCTATGGCTACACCTTC	CASTLESKFYGYTF
few	13	-	TRBV7-3	TRBJ1-1	TGTGCCAGCGGGAGCCAACGGAACACTGAAGCTTTCTTT	CASGSQRNTEAFF
-	15	-	TRBV27	TRBJ1-5	TGTGCCAGCAGTTGGGACGGGGGGCAAGGACAGCCCCAGCATTTT	CASSWDGGQGQPQHF
once	16	TRBD1	TRBV4-1	TRBJ2-1	TGCGCCAGCAGCCACCACGAGGGGGCCCAAGGGAATGAGCAGTTCTTC	CASSHHEGAQGNEQFF
once	15	TRBD1	TRBV19	TRBJ1-4	TGTGCCAGTAGTGCAGGACAGGGCTCTAATGAAAAACTGTTTTTT	CASSAGQGSNEKLFF
once	14	TRBD1	TRBV19	TRBJ1-6	TGTGCCAGTGCCGGGACAGCTAATAATTCACCCCTCCACTTT	CASAGTANNSPLHF
-	15	TRBD1	TRBV5-4	TRBJ2-1	TGTGCCAGCAGCTTTACAGGGGGGATTTACAATGAGCAGTTCTTC	CASSFTGGIYNEQFF
few	15	-	TRBV19	TRBJ1-2	TGTGCCAGTAGTGACCCGACGGGGTTGGTAGTGGGCTACACCTTC	CASSDPTGLVVGYTF
few	14	-	TRBV5-6	TRBJ2-7	TGTGCCAGCAGCTCGGGACGCGGGGCGTGGGGGCAGTACTTC	CASSSGRGAWGQYF
-	15	-	TRBV19	TRBJ1-1	TGTGCCAGTAGTGGTCGAGAGGCGGGGGACACTGAAGCTTTCTTT	CASSGREAGDTEAFF
once	14	TRBD2	TRBV11-2	TRBJ2-2	TGTGCCAGTAGCGGGGGGGTCAACACCGGGGAGCTGTTTTTT	CASSGGVNTGELFF
-	16	-	TRBV28	TRBJ2-7	TGTGCCAGCAGCCACCCTGGGGGGGGGCTCCTCTACGAGCAGTACTTC	CASSHPGGGLLYEQYF
-	11	-	TRBV9	TRBJ2-1	TGTGCCAGCAGTGAGAATCGGGAGCAGTTCTTC	CASSENREQFF
-	17	TRBD2	TRBV28	TRBJ2-1	TGTGCCAGCAGTATCCGGGACTACGCCGATTCCTACAATGAGCAGTTCTTC	CASSIRDYADSYNEQFF
few	11	-	TRBV2	TRBJ2-1	TGTGCCAGCAGTGACGACAGCGAGCAGTTCTTC	CASSDDSEQFF
-	15	-	TRBV5-1	TRBJ2-1	TGCGCCAGCAGTTTCCGGGACACCTCCTACAATGAGCAGTTCTTC	CASSFRDTSYNEQFF
-	14	TRBD2	TRBV18	TRBJ2-5	TGTGCCAGCTCTCGGACTAGCGGGGAGGAGACCCAGTACTTC	CASSRTSGEETQYF
-	13	-	TRBV10-2	TRBJ1-1	TGCGCCAGCACCGTTTCGGGAAACACTGAAGCTTTCTTT	CASTVSGNTEAFF
-	15	-	TRBV13	TRBJ2-7	TGTGCCAGCAGCTTGCCCCAGGGCTTCGCCTACGAGCAGTACTTC	CASSLPQGFAYEQYF
-	12	TRBD1	TRBV28	TRBJ1-4	TGTGCCAGCACCCCAGACAGGGATGAACTGTTTTTT	CASTPDRDELFF
few	12	TRBD1	TRBV30	TRBJ2-5	TGTGCCTGGAGCACAGGGGGGGAGACCCAGTACTTC	CAWSTGGETQYF
once	17	-	TRBV14	TRBJ2-3	TGTGCCAGCAGCCAAGCCAAAGACAGCCTTCGCACAGATACGCAGTATTTT	CASSQAKDSLRTDTQYF
-	17	TRBD1	TRBV11-2	TRBJ2-7	TGTGCCAGCAGCTTAGCCGATGGACAGGGTCCATCCTACGAGCAGTACTTC	CASSLADGQGPSYEQYF
-	17	TRBD1	TRBV5-1	TRBJ2-3	TGCGCCAGCAGCTTGCGCCGACAGGGGACTAGCACAGATACGCAGTATTTT	CASSLRRQGTSTDTQYF
few	16	-	TRBV5-6	TRBJ1-1	TGTGCCAGCAGCTTAGCTACTTCAGGGCGGAACACTGAAGCTTTCTTT	CASSLATSGRNTEAFF
-	14	-	TRBV7-2	TRBJ2-7	TGTGCCAGCAGCTTAGCCAGGGATTCCTACGAGCAGTACTTC	CASSLARDSYEQYF
-	16	TRBD1	TRBV19	TRBJ1-5	TGTGCCAGTTGGACAGGGGACGTCTACGGCAATCAGCCCCAGCATTTT	CASWTGDVYGNQPQHF
-	13	-	TRBV18	TRBJ1-6	TGTGCCAGCTCAGAAGCGAGGGATTCACCCCTCCACTTT	CASSEARDSPLHF
-	13	-	TRBV18	TRBJ1-1	TGTGCCACTTACCCTATGGTGAACACTGAAGCTTTCTTT	CATYPMVNTEAFF
-	14	-	TRBV28	TRBJ1-2	TGTGCCAGCACCTCAGGGGATCAGCTCTATGGCTACACCTTC	CASTSGDQLYGYTF
-	16	-	TRBV5-5	TRBJ1-2	TGTGCCAGCAGCTTATGGCGGGGGTTGAGGGACTATGGCTACACCTTC	CASSLWRGLRDYGYTF
once	13	TRBD1	TRBV6-1	TRBJ1-1	TGTGCCAGCAGTCCTCAGGGACAGACTGAAGCTTTCTTT	CASSPQGQTEAFF
few	16	-	TRBV7-2	TRBJ1-3	TGTGCCAGCAGCTACCCAACAGGGAACTCTGGAAACACCATATATTTT	CASSYPTGNSGNTIYF
-	16	TRBD1	TRBV5-5	TRBJ1-5	TGTGCCAGCAGCTCCCCCGGGACAGGGTACAATCAGCCCCAGCATTTT	CASSSPGTGYNQPQHF